Detailed here is one T cell receptor (beta chain). The target antigen is unknown. Every subset had its genomic DNA shared out evenly among several immunoSEQ plates. Here immunoSEQ multiplex PCR was the method, and the copy in TCRdb shows in-frame clones only, minus some. This table holds 1.5 million to 1.9 million clones, 95% to 99% found once. The germline V gene encodes CDR1 SGHTA and CDR2 FQGNSA. V dropped 4 bases and J dropped 9; count of bases not matched to a gene: 17. The CDR3 is made up of 16 amino acids. The source of the sample is a study of shared clonotypes between healthy human individuals. Study background: The study enrolled a couple of women and a few men aged 18 to 49. Three plates were used per donor for CD4 naive, three for CD4 memory, two for CD8 naive and one for CD8 memory. Overall study findings and caveats: Lower generation probabilities were found for non-shared clonotypes than for those shared by all four donors.

The TCR sequence derives from a man in his thirties or forties in good health. The sample was naive CD4+ T cells sorted from blood. Indicated subset: CD45RA+ positively selected. The chain is built from TRBV7-2 and TRBJ2-5, with 7 bases matching TRBD2. The DNA of the CDR3 is TGTGCCAGCAGCTCTGCGGGACTAACCTCAGTATGGGCCCAGTACTTC. This translates into CASSSAGLTSVWAQYF.